This T cell receptor (beta chain) was captured in a study of beta chain features in type 1 diabetes. In the study overall: Cell yields, age and gender were similar between patients and healthy donors. Examination covered almost 110,000,000 sorted cells spanning all samples.

Of the isolated RNA, all was reverse transcribed, and so the sequenced material was expressed TCRB transcripts. Generated by immunoSEQ multiplex PCR, the TCRdb table keeps only in-frame clones and is missing some. The repertoire holds 140,000 or so clones, with around 9.3% as singletons. This CDR3 comprises 16 residues. Germline lookup yields CDR1 SGHTA and CDR2 FQGNSA. V lost 5 bases, J lost 2 bases, and 13 bases lay in between. This clone has just a few counts. Its cognate antigen is unknown. Study-level points and caveats: When Type 1 diabetes patients were examined, their TCRB CDR3s proved moderately but significantly shorter in all four CD4+ subsets. Junctions at VDJ sites from type 1 diabetes patients had fewer insertions and more deletions.

Sequencing was done on a sample of naive CD4+ T cells from blood. The sequence came from a man younger than 30 in good health. J is TRBJ1-6 and V is TRBV7-2, with D tentatively TRBD1 (5 bases). CDR3 DNA sequence: TGTGCCAGCAGCCCCGCGGGGGGGGCCTATAATTCACCCCTCCACTTT. It codes for CASSPAGGAYNSPLHF.